These 7 T cell receptor beta chains were sequenced from one sample in a study of cytomegalovirus exposure and HLA in healthy donors (TCRdb year 2017). Libraries were constructed by the immunoSEQ multiplex PCR assay. For the multiplex PCR, a mixture combining 60 forward primers for TCR Vbeta segments and 13 reverse primers for TCR Jbeta segments was used. TCRdb mirrors the immuneACCESS table, restricted to in-frame sequences. Some clones are absent from its copies; in checked studies, under half trace to an unresolved V gene, and the reason for the others is unknown. The sample table records 90,000 to 130,000 clones. The ten largest account for around 7% of the sample. Source material: PBMCs. The receptors originated from a man aged 40-49 years in good health and CMV-seropositive.

This rearrangement joins TRBV28 to TRBJ1-5, with D possibly matching TRBD1 (6 bases). The CDR3 has 11 residues. The V gene's germline CDR1 is MDHEN and CDR2 SYDVKM. The V end lost 8 bases, the J end lost 7 bases, and 9 bases lay between the germline ends. The CDR3 loop is CASSGEQPQHF. In DNA, the CDR3 is TGTGCCAGCTCAGGGGAACAGCCCCAGCATTTT.

The V gene is TRBV6-5, the J gene TRBJ1-1, with no clear D. The CDR3 is 15 amino acids. Between the trimmed V and J ends, which lost 6 bases and 7 bases, there was a span of 21 bases. Germline V gives CDR1 MNHEY, CDR2 SVGAGI. For the CDR3, the DNA is TGTGCCAGCAGAATTACCGCGGGAGCTGGGAGTGAAGCTTTCTTT. Amino acids: CASRITAGAGSEAFF.

The gene calls are TRBV7-9 and TRBJ2-3, with 7 bases aligning to TRBD2. This CDR3 is 18 amino acids long. Trimming took 6 bases from V and 5 from J; bases not matched to a gene: 20. Germline CDR1 and CDR2: SEHNR and FQNEAQ (reference sequence). The CDR3 spells CASRPGVAGVRREDTQYF. CDR3 bases: TGTGCCAGCAGACCCGGGGTAGCGGGCGTACGACGGGAAGATACGCAGTATTTT.

This rearrangement joins TRBV10-1 to TRBJ2-7, with D tentatively TRBD2 (5 bases). Germline assignment: CDR1 WNHNN and CDR2 SYGVQD (reference sequence). The V and J ends lost 8 bases and 2 bases respectively, with 16 bases between them. CDR3 length equals 14 residues. The CDR3 DNA follows: TGCGCCAGCTCCTTAGAGGGCCGCACCTACGAGCAGTACTTC. As protein: CASSLEGRTYEQYF.

This chain links TRBV6-1 with TRBJ2-2; 15 nucleotides agree with TRBD2. Trimming cost V 4 bases and J 5 bases; bases outside gene matches: 5. The CDR3 extends over 17 amino acids. Germline V gives CDR1 MNHNS, CDR2 SASEGT. In nucleotides, the CDR3 is TGTGCCAGCAGTGGAGGGGGACTAGCGGGAGGTACCGGGGAGCTGTTTTTT. Translating gives CASSGGGLAGGTGELFF.

The chain is built from TRBV6-5 and TRBJ2-2, with TRBD1 matching over 9 bases. The CDR3 sequence is 14 residues long. In germline, CDR1 is MNHEY, CDR2 SVGAGI. V dropped 6 bases and J dropped 6; count of bases not matched to a gene: 5. CDR3 in amino acids: CASRSTGGAGELFF. The CDR3 nucleotides read TGTGCCAGCAGGTCGACAGGGGGAGCCGGGGAGCTGTTTTTT.

Concerning this clone itself: Within the sample, other DNA sequences also encode this same CDR3. The chain couples TRBV7-2 to TRBJ2-7; 10 nucleotides align to TRBD1. With V trimmed by 4 bases and J by 2 bases, 2 bases remained unmatched. Germline V CDR1 and CDR2: SGHTA, FQGNSA. This CDR3 region has 14 residues. CDR3 loop: CASSSGTGAYEQYF. CDR3 sequence (DNA): TGTGCCAGCAGCTCAGGGACAGGGGCCTACGAGCAGTACTTC.